This is a list of T cell receptor beta chains from one sample in a study of cytomegalovirus exposure and HLA in healthy donors. The table came from immunoSEQ multiplex PCR; TCRdb's copy has only in-frame clones and leaves some out. The data show around 140,000 clones, about 61% seen once. Sequencing was performed on PBMCs. The receptor source for this set is a male donor in good health and CMV-seronegative. The CDR3 runs from the conserved cysteine through the conserved F or W. D genes are given only for firm matches. Only part of the rows carry a size: once, few, many, or a class if the clone is expanded.

CDR3aa,CDR3nt,abundance,d_gene,j_gene,v_gene
CASSDRVGNNSPLHF,TGTGCCAGCAGTGACAGGGTGGGAAATAATTCACCCCTCCACTTT,.,TRBD1,TRBJ1-6,TRBV5-4
CASRQSNEKLFF,TGTGCCAGCAGACAGTCTAATGAAAAACTGTTTTTT,.,.,TRBJ1-4,TRBV7-8
CASSLGRQERNTGELFF,TGTGCCAGCAGCTTAGGGAGACAGGAGAGAAATACCGGGGAGCTGTTTTTT,.,.,TRBJ2-2,TRBV7-2
CAGSLDLGRDLFTEAFF,TGTGCCGGCAGCTTGGACCTTGGGAGAGATCTGTTCACTGAAGCTTTCTTT,.,.,TRBJ1-1,TRBV7-8
CASSQSSGLNTEAFF,TGCGCCAGCAGCCAAAGCTCAGGATTGAACACTGAAGCTTTCTTT,once,.,TRBJ1-1,TRBV4-1
CAWTGGGEQFF,TGTGCCTGGACAGGGGGCGGAGAGCAGTTCTTC,few,TRBD1,TRBJ2-1,TRBV30
CAARRDSTSEKLFF,TGTGCCGCCAGACGGGACAGTACTAGTGAAAAACTGTTTTTT,.,TRBD1,TRBJ1-4,TRBV27
CASSLKPITNNEQFF,TGTGCCAGCAGCTTAAAACCGATTACTAACAATGAGCAGTTCTTC,.,.,TRBJ2-1,TRBV7-3
CASREPGQLSGNTIYF,TGTGCCAGCAGAGAGCCCGGACAGCTCTCTGGAAACACCATATATTTT,.,.,TRBJ1-3,TRBV28
CASSPWGQGIQETQYF,TGTGCCAGCAGCCCTTGGGGACAGGGGATTCAAGAGACCCAGTACTTC,.,TRBD1,TRBJ2-5,TRBV14
CASSWTGYGTEAFF,TGCGCCAGCAGTTGGACAGGGTACGGCACTGAAGCTTTCTTT,few,TRBD1,TRBJ1-1,TRBV5-1
CASSIPFRGNTIYF,TGTGCCAGCAGCATCCCTTTTAGAGGAAACACCATATATTTT,.,.,TRBJ1-3,TRBV28
CSAKRNEQFF,TGCAGTGCTAAGCGCAATGAGCAGTTCTTC,.,.,TRBJ2-1,TRBV20-1
CASTISLSGNSDQPQHF,TGTGCCAGCACCATCTCTCTTTCCGGGAATTCGGATCAGCCCCAGCATTTT,few,.,TRBJ1-5,TRBV28
CASSLRQGRTGELFF,TGCGCCAGCAGCTTGAGACAGGGGAGGACCGGGGAGCTGTTTTTT,.,TRBD1,TRBJ2-2,TRBV5-1
CASSSGTGNQPQHF,TGCGCCAGCAGCTCCGGGACAGGCAATCAGCCCCAGCATTTT,.,TRBD1,TRBJ1-5,TRBV5-1
CASSQVDRGLGDTQYF,TGTGCCAGCAGCCAAGTCGACAGGGGGCTCGGAGATACGCAGTATTTT,.,TRBD1,TRBJ2-3,TRBV7-2
CASSLDDRVAPLHF,TGTGCCAGCAGCTTGGACGACAGGGTTGCACCCCTCCACTTT,.,TRBD1,TRBJ1-6,TRBV5-6
CASSLMGGRPQETQYF,TGTGCCAGCAGCTTGATGGGGGGGCGACCTCAAGAGACCCAGTACTTC,few,.,TRBJ2-5,TRBV5-6